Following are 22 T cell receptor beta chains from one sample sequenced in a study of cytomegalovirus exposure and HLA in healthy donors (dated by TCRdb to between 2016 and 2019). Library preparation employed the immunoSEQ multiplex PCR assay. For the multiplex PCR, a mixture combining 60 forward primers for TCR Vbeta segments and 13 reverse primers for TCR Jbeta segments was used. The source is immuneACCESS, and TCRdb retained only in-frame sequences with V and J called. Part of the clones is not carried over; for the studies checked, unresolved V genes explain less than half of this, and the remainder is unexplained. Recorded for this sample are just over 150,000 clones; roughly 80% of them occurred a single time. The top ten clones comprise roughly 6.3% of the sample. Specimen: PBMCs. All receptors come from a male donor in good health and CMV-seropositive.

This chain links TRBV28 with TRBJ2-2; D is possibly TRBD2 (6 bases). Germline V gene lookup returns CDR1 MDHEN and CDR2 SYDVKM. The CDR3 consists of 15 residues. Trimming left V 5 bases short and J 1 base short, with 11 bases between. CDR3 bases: TGTGCCAGCAGTCCCCCCGGGGGGAACACCGGGGAGCTGTTTTTT. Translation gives CASSPPGGNTGELFF. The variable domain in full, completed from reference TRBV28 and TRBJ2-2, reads DVKVTQSSRYLVKRTGEKVFLECVQDMDHENMFWYRQDPGLGLRLIYFSYDVKMKEKGDIPEGYSVSREKKERFSLILESASTNQTSMYLCASSPPGGNTGELFFGEGSRLTVL.

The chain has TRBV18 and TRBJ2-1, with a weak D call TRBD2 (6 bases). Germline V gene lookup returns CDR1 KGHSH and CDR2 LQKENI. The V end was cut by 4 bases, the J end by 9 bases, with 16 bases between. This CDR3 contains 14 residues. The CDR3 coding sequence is TGTGCCAGCTCACTCGTATCTAGCGTGGGTGAGCAGTTCTTC. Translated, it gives CASSLVSSVGEQFF.

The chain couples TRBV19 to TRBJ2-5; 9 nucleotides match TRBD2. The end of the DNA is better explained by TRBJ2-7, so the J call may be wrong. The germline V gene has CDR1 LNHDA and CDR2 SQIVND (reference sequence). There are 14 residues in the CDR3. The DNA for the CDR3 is TGTGCCAGTAGTGTGAGCGGGGGGACTAACGAGCAGTACTTC. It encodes CASSVSGGTNEQYF.

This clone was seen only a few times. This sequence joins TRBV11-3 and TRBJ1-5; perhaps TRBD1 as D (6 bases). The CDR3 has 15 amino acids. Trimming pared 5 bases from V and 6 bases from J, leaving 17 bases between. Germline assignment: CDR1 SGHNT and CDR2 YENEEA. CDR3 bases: TGTGCCAGCAGCCTGGGGGGGGGCCTTGTTCAGCCCCAGCATTTT. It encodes CASSLGGGLVQPQHF.

The CDR3 protein is CASSRGLAASYEQYF. The CDR3 nucleotides read TGTGCCAGCAGTAGGGGACTAGCGGCCTCCTACGAGCAGTACTTC. V gene TRBV6-1 combines with J gene TRBJ2-7; 11 bases map to TRBD2. The CDR3 has 15 amino acids. In germline, CDR1 is MNHNS, CDR2 SASEGT. V gave up 5 bases and J gave up 0 bases; unmatched junction bases: 3.

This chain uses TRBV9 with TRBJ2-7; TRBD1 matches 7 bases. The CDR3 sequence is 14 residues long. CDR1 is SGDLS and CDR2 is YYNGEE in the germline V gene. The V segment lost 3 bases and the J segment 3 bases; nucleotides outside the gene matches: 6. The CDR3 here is CASSATGKFYEQYF. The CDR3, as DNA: TGTGCCAGCAGCGCGACAGGGAAATTCTACGAGCAGTACTTC.

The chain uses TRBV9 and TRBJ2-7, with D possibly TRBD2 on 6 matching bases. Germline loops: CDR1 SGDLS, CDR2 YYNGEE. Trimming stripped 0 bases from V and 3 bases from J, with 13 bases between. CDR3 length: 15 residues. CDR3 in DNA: TGTGCCAGCAGCGTAGGGGATAGCGGTGACTACGAGCAGTACTTC. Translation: CASSVGDSGDYEQYF.

Here the CDR3 DNA reads TGTGCCAGCAGCCCTCCGGGATCTAGCACAGATACGCAGTATTTT. Its protein is CASSPPGSSTDTQYF. The chain is built from TRBV9 and TRBJ2-3; tentatively, D is TRBD2 (5 bases). The CDR3 sequence is 15 residues long. CDR1 SGDLS and CDR2 YYNGEE come from the germline V gene. V was shortened by 4 bases and J by 0 bases, with 12 bases between the two germline ends.

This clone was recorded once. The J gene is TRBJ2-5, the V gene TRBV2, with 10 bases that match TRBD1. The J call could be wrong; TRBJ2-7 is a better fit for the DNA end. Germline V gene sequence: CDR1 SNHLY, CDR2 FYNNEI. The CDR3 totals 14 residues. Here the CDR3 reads CASSGRDRGHEQYF. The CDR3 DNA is TGTGCCAGCAGTGGCCGGGACAGGGGCCACGAGCAGTACTTC.

CDR3 in amino acids: CASGPGGTDTQYF. CDR3 DNA sequence: TGCGCCAGTGGGCCAGGGGGCACAGATACGCAGTATTTT. The chain employs TRBV5-1 and TRBJ2-3, with D tentatively TRBD1 (6 bases). Germline CDR1 SGHRS, CDR2 YFSETQ. Trimming removed 8 bases at V and 1 base at J, with 11 bases between. This CDR3 region has 13 residues.

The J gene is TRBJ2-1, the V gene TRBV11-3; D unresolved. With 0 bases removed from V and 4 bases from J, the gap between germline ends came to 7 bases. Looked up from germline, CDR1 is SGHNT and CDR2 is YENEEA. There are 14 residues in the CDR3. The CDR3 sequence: CASSLDPAYNEQFF. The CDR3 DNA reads TGTGCCAGCAGCTTAGATCCCGCGTACAATGAGCAGTTCTTC.

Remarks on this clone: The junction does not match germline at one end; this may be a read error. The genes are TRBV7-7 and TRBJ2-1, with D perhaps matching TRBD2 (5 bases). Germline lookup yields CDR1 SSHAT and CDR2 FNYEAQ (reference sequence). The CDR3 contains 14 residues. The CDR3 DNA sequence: TGTGCTAGCAGCCCCAGCCCGAGGGACAATGAGCAGTTCTTC. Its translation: CASSPSPRDNEQFF. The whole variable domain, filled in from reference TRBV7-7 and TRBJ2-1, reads GAGVSQSPRYKVTKRGQDVTLRCDPISSHATLYWYQQALGQGPEFLTYFNYEAQPDKSGLPSDRFSAERPEGSISTLTIQRTEQRDSAMYRCASSPSPRDNEQFFGPGTRLTVL.

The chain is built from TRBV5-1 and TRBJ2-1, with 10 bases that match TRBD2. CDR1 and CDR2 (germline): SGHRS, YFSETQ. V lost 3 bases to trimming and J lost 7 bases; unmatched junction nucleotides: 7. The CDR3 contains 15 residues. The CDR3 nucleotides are TGCGCCAGCAGCTCGGGGAGCGGGAGGGCTAATGAGCAGTTCTTC. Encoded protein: CASSSGSGRANEQFF.

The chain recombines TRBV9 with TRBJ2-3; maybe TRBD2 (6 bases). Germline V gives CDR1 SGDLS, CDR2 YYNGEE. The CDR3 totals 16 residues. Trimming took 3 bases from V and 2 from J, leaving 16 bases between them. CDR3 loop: CASSGDSSLVTDTQYF. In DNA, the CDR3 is TGTGCCAGCAGCGGGGACTCATCGCTGGTCACAGATACGCAGTATTTT.

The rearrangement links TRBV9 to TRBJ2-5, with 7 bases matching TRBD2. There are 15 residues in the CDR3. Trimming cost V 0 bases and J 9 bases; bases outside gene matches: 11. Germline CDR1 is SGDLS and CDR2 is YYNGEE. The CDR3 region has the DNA TGTGCCAGCAGCGTAGGGGCTAGCGGAGCGTCGTCCCAGTACTTC. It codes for CASSVGASGASSQYF. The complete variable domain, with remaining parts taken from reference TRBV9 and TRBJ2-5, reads DSGVTQTPKHLITATGQRVTLRCSPRSGDLSVYWYQQSLDQGLQFLIQYYNGEERAKGNILERFSAQQFPDLHSELNLSSLELGDSALYFCASSVGASGASSQYFGPGTRLLVL.

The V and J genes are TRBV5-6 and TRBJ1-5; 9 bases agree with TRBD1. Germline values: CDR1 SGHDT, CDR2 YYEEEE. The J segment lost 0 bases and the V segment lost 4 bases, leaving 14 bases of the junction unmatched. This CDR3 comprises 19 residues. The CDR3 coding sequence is TGTGCCAGCAGCCTTGGGTGGGGACAGGGAACCTATAGCAATCAGCCCCAGCATTTT. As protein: CASSLGWGQGTYSNQPQHF.

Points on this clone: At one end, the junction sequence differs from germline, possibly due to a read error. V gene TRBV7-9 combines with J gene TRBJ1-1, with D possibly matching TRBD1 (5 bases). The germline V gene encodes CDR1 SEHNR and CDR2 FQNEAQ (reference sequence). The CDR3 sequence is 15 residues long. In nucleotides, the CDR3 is TGTTCCAGCAGCTTAGAAGGGGCAGGGAGGACTGAAGCTTTCTTT. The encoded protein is CSSSLEGAGRTEAFF.

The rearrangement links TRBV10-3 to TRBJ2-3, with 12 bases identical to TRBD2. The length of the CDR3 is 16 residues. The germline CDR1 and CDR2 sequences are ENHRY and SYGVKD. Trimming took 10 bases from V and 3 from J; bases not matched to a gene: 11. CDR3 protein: CATAPASGRVTDTQYF. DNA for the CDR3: TGTGCCACTGCCCCCGCTAGCGGGAGGGTTACAGATACGCAGTATTTT.

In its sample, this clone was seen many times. DNA for the CDR3: TGTGCCAGCAGCGGGACAGGGCCCTATGGCTACACCTTC. This gives the protein CASSGTGPYGYTF. The gene calls are TRBV21-1 and TRBJ1-2; the tabulated D call, TRBD1, remains unverified against the DNA. TRBV21-1 is a recognized pseudogene. The length of the CDR3 is 13 residues.

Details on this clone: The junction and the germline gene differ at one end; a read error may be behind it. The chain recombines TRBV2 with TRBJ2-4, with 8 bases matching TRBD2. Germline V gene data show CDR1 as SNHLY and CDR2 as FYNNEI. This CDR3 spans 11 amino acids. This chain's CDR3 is CASSVGGVVLF. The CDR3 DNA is TGTGCCAGCAGTGTCGGGGGGGTCGTACTCTTC.

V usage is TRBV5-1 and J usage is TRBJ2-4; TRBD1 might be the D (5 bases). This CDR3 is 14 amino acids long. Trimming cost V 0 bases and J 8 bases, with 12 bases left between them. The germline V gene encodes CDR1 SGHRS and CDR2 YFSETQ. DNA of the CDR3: TGCGCCAGCAGCTTGGCAGGGCCGCACGACATTCAGTACTTC. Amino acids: CASSLAGPHDIQYF. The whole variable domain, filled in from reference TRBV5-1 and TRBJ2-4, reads KAGVTQTPRYLIKTRGQQVTLSCSPISGHRSVSWYQQTPGQGLQFLFEYFSETQRNKGNFPGRFSGRQFSNSRSEMNVSTLELGDSALYLCASSLAGPHDIQYFGAGTRLSVL.

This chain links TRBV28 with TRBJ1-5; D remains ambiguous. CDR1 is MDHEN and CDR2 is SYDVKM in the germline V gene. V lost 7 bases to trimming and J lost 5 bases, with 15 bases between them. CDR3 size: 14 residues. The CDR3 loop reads CASNIYRGDQPQHF. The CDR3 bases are TGTGCCAGCAACATCTACCGCGGGGATCAGCCCCAGCATTTT.